These T cell receptor beta chains were read from a single sample in a study of cytotoxic CD8 clonotypes in ibrutinib-treated CLL. The method was immunoSEQ multiplex PCR; TCRdb's version includes in-frame clones alone and lacks a portion of them. The table includes around 5,500 clones, about two thirds detected once. Specimen: PBMCs, collected before ibrutinib treatment. These receptors came from a human donor with chronic lymphocytic leukemia. CDR3s include the opening cysteine and the closing phenylalanine or tryptophan. The D gene is left open where the match is weak. Not all rows give a size; the values are once, few, many and, for expanded clones, a class.

>TRBJ2-3|.|TRBD2|TRBV27
CASSLEVAGITDTQYF
TGTGCCAGCAGTCTGGAGGTAGCGGGGATCACAGATACGCAGTATTTT
>TRBJ2-2|once|.|TRBV2
CASSMSQPSTGELFF
TGTGCCAGCAGTATGTCACAGCCGAGCACCGGGGAGCTGTTTTTT
>TRBJ2-2|.|TRBD2|TRBV19
CASSMTRGATGELFF
TGTGCCAGTAGTATGACGCGGGGGGCCACCGGGGAGCTGTTTTTT
>TRBJ1-2|.|.|TRBV7-6
CASSLHENYGYTF
TGTGCCAGCAGCTTACACGAAAACTATGGCTACACCTTC
>TRBJ2-2|.|.|TRBV13
CASTAATGELFF
TGTGCCAGCACTGCGGCGACCGGGGAGCTGTTTTTT
>TRBJ1-6|.|.|TRBV7-1
CASSLRAGRDSPLHF
TGTGCCAGCAGCTTACGGGCAGGCCGCGATTCACCCCTCCACTTT
>TRBJ2-1|.|.|TRBV7-3
CASSLSGAINEQFF
TGTGCCAGCAGCTTAAGTGGGGCGATCAATGAGCAGTTCTTC
>TRBJ2-7|.|TRBD1|TRBV6-5
CASSWGQGAYEQYF
TGTGCCAGCAGTTGGGGACAGGGGGCGTACGAGCAGTACTTC
>TRBJ1-4|once|TRBD1|TRBV15
CATRPVLQTGGEKLFF
TGTGCCACCAGGCCTGTGTTACAGACAGGGGGGGAAAAACTGTTTTTT
>TRBJ1-3|.|.|TRBV19
CASRGRVGSGNTIYF
TGTGCCAGCCGTGGCCGGGTAGGATCTGGAAACACCATATATTTT
>TRBJ2-5|.|.|TRBV19
CASSMRRGETQYF
TGTGCCAGTAGTATGCGGCGCGGGGAGACCCAGTACTTC
>TRBJ2-7|once|.|TRBV19
CASSARGGIYEQYF
TGTGCCAGTAGTGCGCGAGGTGGGATTTACGAGCAGTACTTC
>TRBJ1-6|.|.|TRBV5-6
CASSLYRAPRDSPLHF
TGTGCCAGCAGCCTATACCGGGCCCCGCGTGATTCACCCCTCCACTTT
>TRBJ1-3|.|TRBD1|TRBV9
CASSGTGGAAGNTIYF
TGTGCCAGCAGCGGGACAGGGGGCGCAGCCGGAAACACCATATATTTT
>TRBJ2-7|.|TRBD1|TRBV19
CASSIVGTGGDEQYF
TGTGCCAGTAGTATAGTAGGGACAGGAGGCGACGAGCAGTACTTC
>TRBJ2-1|.|TRBD2|TRBV6-6
CASSYSSGGALEQFF
TGTGCCAGCAGTTACTCAAGCGGGGGGGCTCTTGAGCAGTTCTTC
>TRBJ2-1|.|TRBD2|TRBV30
CAWNYIAGAGNEQFF
TGTGCCTGGAACTACATAGCGGGGGCAGGAAATGAGCAGTTCTTC
>TRBJ2-6|.|.|TRBV14
CASSPLGHLSGANVLTF
TGTGCCAGCAGCCCCCTTGGACACCTCTCTGGGGCCAACGTCCTGACTTTC
>TRBJ1-2|.|.|TRBV15
CATSRDLGTRASYTF
TGTGCCACCAGCAGAGATTTGGGGACACGTGCGTCTTACACCTTC
>TRBJ2-6|.|.|TRBV7-9
CASSFLVAGANVLTF
TGTGCCAGCAGCTTCCTGGTGGCTGGGGCCAACGTCCTGACTTTC
>TRBJ2-2|once|.|TRBV6-1
CAIQLGPNTGELFF
TGTGCCATTCAGCTAGGGCCAAACACCGGGGAGCTGTTTTTT
>TRBJ1-1|.|.|TRBV19
CASSIVGGALFNTEAFF
TGTGCCAGTAGTATAGTGGGAGGGGCCCTTTTTAACACTGAAGCTTTCTTT
>TRBJ2-7|few|.|TRBV18
CASSPSRVVTYEQYF
TGTGCCAGCTCACCAAGCAGGGTTGTAACCTACGAGCAGTACTTC
>TRBJ2-7|.|TRBD1|TRBV10-3
CAISEAGGLYEQYF
TGTGCCATCAGTGAGGCAGGGGGCCTCTACGAGCAGTACTTC
>TRBJ1-1|.|TRBD1|TRBV6-5
CASSYRRDSVTEAFF
TGTGCCAGCAGTTACCGTAGGGACAGTGTTACTGAAGCTTTCTTT
>TRBJ2-7|.|.|TRBV6-6
CASKKDPSYEQYF
TGTGCCAGCAAGAAGGATCCCTCTTACGAGCAGTACTTC
>TRBJ2-2|.|.|TRBV13
CASSLPGAGELFF
TGTGCCAGCAGCTTACCGGGGGCCGGGGAGCTGTTTTTT
>TRBJ2-1|.|.|TRBV2
CASSPQSRSYNEQFF
TGTGCCAGCAGTCCCCAGTCCCGATCCTACAATGAGCAGTTCTTC
>TRBJ1-1|.|TRBD1|TRBV7-6
CASSLAQGVNTEAFF
TGTGCCAGCAGCTTAGCGCAGGGGGTGAACACTGAAGCTTTCTTT
>TRBJ2-1|once|.|TRBV10-3
CAISESRLVNNEQFF
TGTGCCATCAGTGAGTCGAGACTAGTGAACAATGAGCAGTTCTTC
>TRBJ1-1|.|.|TRBV4-3
CASSQEPGRDTEAFF
TGCGCCAGCAGCCAAGAACCGGGTCGGGACACTGAAGCTTTCTTT
>TRBJ2-1|.|.|TRBV4-2
CASSQADFSSYNEQFF
TGTGCCAGCAGCCAAGCGGACTTTTCTTCCTACAATGAGCAGTTCTTC
>TRBJ2-7|few|TRBD2|TRBV6-5
CASSASGKGYEQYF
TGTGCCAGCAGCGCTAGCGGGAAAGGGTACGAGCAGTACTTC
>TRBJ2-7|.|.|TRBV14
CASSQLASPYEQYF
TGTGCCAGCAGCCAGTTAGCGAGCCCTTACGAGCAGTACTTC
>TRBJ2-6|.|.|TRBV5-4
CASSSGSGANVLTF
TGTGCCAGCAGTTCCGGCTCTGGGGCCAACGTCCTGACTTTC
>TRBJ2-7|.|TRBD2|TRBV10-3
CAISEGLGPSEQYF
TGTGCCATCAGTGAGGGACTAGGCCCCTCCGAGCAGTACTTC
>TRBJ1-5|once|.|TRBV19
CASSMGTINQPQHF
TGTGCCAGTAGTATGGGGACTATAAATCAGCCCCAGCATTTT
>TRBJ1-1|.|.|TRBV11-2
CASTLSLHNTEAFF
TGTGCCAGCACCCTCTCCTTGCATAACACTGAAGCTTTCTTT
>TRBJ2-5|.|.|TRBV7-6
CASSSIRGETQYF
TGTGCCAGCAGCTCCATTCGCGGGGAGACCCAGTACTTC
>TRBJ1-5|.|.|TRBV5-1
CASSLGSGSNQPQHF
TGCGCCAGCAGCTTGGGCAGTGGGAGCAATCAGCCCCAGCATTTT
>TRBJ2-7|.|.|TRBV5-4
CASSLGLREQYF
TGTGCCAGCAGCTTGGGGTTGAGAGAGCAGTACTTC
>TRBJ2-7|few|.|TRBV27
CASRSWGTSYEQYF
TGTGCCAGCAGATCCTGGGGGACCTCCTACGAGCAGTACTTC
>TRBJ2-7|hyperexpanded|.|TRBV29-1
CSAELTGTTTHEQYF
TGCAGCGCTGAACTTACCGGGACGACTACCCACGAGCAGTACTTC
>TRBJ2-6|.|.|TRBV18
CASSPPIGANVLTF
TGTGCCAGCTCACCACCGATAGGGGCCAACGTCCTGACTTTC
>TRBJ1-2|.|TRBD1|TRBV6-5
CASSFQGAYGYTF
TGTGCCAGCAGTTTCCAGGGGGCCTATGGCTACACCTTC
>TRBJ2-4|.|.|TRBV7-9
CASTPPRAPDIQYF
TGTGCCAGCACCCCCCCACGGGCTCCGGACATTCAGTACTTC
>TRBJ1-1|.|.|TRBV27
CASMIGGAMNTEAFF
TGTGCCAGCATGATAGGGGGGGCTATGAACACTGAAGCTTTCTTT
>TRBJ2-2|.|.|TRBV7-8
CASSHSAVGFGELFF
TGTGCCAGCAGCCATAGTGCAGTGGGGTTCGGGGAGCTGTTTTTT
>TRBJ2-5|once|TRBD1|TRBV4-1
CASSLSATGGSETQYF
TGCGCCAGCAGCCTATCGGCGACAGGGGGCTCTGAGACCCAGTACTTC
>TRBJ2-1|few|.|TRBV4-2
CASSQRYNEQFF
TGTGCCAGCAGCCAAAGGTACAATGAGCAGTTCTTC
>TRBJ2-1|.|.|TRBV27
CASSKESSYNEQFF
TGTGCCAGCAGTAAAGAAAGCTCCTACAATGAGCAGTTCTTC
>TRBJ2-3|.|.|TRBV5-6
CASSLRGDPTDTQYF
TGTGCCAGCAGCTTGAGAGGGGATCCGACAGATACGCAGTATTTT
>TRBJ2-2|.|.|TRBV4-3
CASSQEWGRAGELFF
TGCGCCAGCAGCCAAGAGTGGGGACGGGCCGGGGAGCTGTTTTTT
>TRBJ2-5|.|.|TRBV9
CASSVAMTPVETQYF
TGTGCCAGCAGCGTAGCTATGACCCCAGTAGAGACCCAGTACTTC
>TRBJ2-7|few|TRBD1|TRBV7-9
CASSFGQESEQYF
TGTGCCAGCAGCTTCGGACAGGAATCAGAGCAGTACTTC
>TRBJ2-7|.|.|TRBV6-6
CASSSGGYEQYF
TGTGCCAGCAGTTCCGGAGGTTACGAGCAGTACTTC
>TRBJ2-1|.|.|TRBV2
CASSGQDEGEQFF
TGTGCCAGCAGTGGCCAGGACGAAGGCGAGCAGTTCTTC
>TRBJ2-7|.|TRBD1|TRBV27
CASSSLDRVHEQYF
TGTGCCAGCAGTAGCCTCGACAGGGTGCACGAGCAGTACTTC
>TRBJ2-5|.|.|TRBV13
CASRSRGPQETQYF
TGTGCCAGCAGGTCACGGGGGCCGCAAGAGACCCAGTACTTC